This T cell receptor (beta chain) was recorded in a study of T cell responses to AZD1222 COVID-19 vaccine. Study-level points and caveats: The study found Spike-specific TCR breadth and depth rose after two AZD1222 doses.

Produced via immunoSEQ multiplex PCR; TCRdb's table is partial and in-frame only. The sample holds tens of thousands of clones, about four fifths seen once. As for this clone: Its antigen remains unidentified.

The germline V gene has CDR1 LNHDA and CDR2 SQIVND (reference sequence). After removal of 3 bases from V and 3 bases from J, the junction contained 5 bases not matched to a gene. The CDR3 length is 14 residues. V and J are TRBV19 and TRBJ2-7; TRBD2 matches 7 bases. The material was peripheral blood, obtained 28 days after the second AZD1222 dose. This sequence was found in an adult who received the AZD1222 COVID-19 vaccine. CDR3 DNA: TGTGCCAGTAGTATTGCCGCGGGAGACTACGAGCAGTACTTC. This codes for CASSIAAGDYEQYF.